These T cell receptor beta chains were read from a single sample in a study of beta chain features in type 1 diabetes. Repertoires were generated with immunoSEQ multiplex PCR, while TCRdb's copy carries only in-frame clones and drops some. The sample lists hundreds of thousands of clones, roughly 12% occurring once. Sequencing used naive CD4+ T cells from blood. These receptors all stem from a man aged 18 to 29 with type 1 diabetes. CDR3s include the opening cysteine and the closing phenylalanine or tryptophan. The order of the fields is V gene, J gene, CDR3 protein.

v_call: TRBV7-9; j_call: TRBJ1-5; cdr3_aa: CASSLPSANQPQHF
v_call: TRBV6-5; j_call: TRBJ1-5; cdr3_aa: CASRAGDGIQPQHF
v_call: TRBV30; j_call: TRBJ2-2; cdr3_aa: CAWPGQGKAGELFF
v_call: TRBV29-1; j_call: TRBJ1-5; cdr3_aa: CSASRGPQQPQHF
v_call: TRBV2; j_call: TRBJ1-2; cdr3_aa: CASSDWGVPGYTF
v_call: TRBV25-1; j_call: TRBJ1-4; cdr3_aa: CASSEWGGGSEKLFF
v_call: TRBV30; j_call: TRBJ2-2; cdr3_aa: CAWTVQGTGELFF
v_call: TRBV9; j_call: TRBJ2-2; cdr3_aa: CASSVDTGRTGELFF
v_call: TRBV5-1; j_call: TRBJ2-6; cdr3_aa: CASSSGTGKGANVLTF
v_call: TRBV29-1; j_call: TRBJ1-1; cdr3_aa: CSVGGRLNTEAFF
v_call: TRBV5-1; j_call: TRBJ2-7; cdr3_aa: CASSSDSLAEQYF
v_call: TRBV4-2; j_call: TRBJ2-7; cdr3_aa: CASSQGTGRNEQYF
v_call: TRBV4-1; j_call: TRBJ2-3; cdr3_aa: CASSHYPSGGTDTQYF
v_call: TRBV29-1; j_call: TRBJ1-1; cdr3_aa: CSVEAPHRGGLNTEAFF
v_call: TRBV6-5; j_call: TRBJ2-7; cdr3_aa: CASSRNYEQYF
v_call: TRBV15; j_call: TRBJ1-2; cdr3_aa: CATSRDPSGIWAYGYTF
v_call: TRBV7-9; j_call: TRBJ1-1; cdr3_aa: CASSPRQENTEAFF
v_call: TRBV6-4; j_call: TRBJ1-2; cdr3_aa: CASSEMGSYGYTF
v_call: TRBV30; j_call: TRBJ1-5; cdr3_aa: CAWSFDDPGPQHF
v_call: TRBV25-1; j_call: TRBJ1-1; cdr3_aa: CASRGDFFWTGEAFF
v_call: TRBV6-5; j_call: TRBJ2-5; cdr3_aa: CASSRNPGLQETQYF
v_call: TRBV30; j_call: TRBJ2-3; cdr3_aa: CAWSGSTDTQYF
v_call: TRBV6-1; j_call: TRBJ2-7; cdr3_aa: CASSHPGASEQYF
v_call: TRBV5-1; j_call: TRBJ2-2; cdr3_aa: CASSLFVGELFF
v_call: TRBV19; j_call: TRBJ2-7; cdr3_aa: CASSPTGSTYEQYF
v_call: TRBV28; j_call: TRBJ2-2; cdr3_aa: CASSFFRAGELFF
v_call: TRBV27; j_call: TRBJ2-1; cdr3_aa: CASSPKGDRGPKQFF
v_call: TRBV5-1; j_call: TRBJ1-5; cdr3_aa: CASSPDIHQPQHF
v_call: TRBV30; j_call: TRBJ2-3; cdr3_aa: CAWSGGVDTQYF
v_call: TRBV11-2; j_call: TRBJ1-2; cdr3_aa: CASRGSGYGYTF
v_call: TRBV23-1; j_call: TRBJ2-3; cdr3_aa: CASSQWYAGTDTDTQYF
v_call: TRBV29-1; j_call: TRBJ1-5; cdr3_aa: CSVGQGGHQPQHF
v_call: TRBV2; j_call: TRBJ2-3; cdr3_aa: CASRGQGGTDTQYF
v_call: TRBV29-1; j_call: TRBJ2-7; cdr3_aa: CSVAQGSPSYEQYF
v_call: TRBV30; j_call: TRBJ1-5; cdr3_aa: CAWSVGANQPQHF
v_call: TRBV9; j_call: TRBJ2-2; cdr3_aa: CASSVGDSYTGELFF
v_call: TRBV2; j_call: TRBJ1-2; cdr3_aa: CASSEGGGYTF
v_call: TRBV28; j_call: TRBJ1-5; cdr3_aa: CASILGGKGQPQHF
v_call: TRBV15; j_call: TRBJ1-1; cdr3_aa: CATSGRNTEAFF
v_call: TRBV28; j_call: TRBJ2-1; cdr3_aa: CASSARGGLKEQFF
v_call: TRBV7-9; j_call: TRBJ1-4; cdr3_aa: CASRKAPAGEKLFF
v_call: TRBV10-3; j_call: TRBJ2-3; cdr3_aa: CAIMRRGDTDTQYF
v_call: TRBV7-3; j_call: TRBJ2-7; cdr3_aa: CASSFTGTGVSRKYF
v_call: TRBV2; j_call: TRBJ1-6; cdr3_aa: CASRSDTAVGSPLHF
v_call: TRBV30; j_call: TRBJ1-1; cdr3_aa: CAWTTWGLTEAFF
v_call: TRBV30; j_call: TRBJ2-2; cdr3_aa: CAWGQGALNTGELFF
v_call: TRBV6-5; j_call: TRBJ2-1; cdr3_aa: CASSSLAGADNEQFF
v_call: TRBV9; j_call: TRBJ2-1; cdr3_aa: CASSVVWGSYNEQFF
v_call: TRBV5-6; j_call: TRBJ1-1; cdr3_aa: CASSLEGLNTEAFF
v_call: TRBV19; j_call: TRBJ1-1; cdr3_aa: CASSIFTQRGTEAFF
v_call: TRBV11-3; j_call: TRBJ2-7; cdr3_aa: CASSLDRDREYF
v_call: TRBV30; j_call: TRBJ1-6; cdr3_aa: CAWTPSTGAPLHF
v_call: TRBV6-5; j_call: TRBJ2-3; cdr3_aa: CASSYQTRRDTQYF
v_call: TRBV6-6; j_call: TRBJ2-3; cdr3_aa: CASVRASTDTQYF
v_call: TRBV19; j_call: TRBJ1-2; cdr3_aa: CASSLTGTNYGYTF
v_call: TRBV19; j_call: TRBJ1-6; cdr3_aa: CASTGQGESPLHF
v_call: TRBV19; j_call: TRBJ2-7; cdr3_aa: CASSDSGGFNYEQYF
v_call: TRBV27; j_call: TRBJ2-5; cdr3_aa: CASSRGQKETQYF
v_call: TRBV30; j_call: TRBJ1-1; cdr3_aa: CAWSSPGREAFF
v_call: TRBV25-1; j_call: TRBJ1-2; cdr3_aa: CASSERGYGYTF